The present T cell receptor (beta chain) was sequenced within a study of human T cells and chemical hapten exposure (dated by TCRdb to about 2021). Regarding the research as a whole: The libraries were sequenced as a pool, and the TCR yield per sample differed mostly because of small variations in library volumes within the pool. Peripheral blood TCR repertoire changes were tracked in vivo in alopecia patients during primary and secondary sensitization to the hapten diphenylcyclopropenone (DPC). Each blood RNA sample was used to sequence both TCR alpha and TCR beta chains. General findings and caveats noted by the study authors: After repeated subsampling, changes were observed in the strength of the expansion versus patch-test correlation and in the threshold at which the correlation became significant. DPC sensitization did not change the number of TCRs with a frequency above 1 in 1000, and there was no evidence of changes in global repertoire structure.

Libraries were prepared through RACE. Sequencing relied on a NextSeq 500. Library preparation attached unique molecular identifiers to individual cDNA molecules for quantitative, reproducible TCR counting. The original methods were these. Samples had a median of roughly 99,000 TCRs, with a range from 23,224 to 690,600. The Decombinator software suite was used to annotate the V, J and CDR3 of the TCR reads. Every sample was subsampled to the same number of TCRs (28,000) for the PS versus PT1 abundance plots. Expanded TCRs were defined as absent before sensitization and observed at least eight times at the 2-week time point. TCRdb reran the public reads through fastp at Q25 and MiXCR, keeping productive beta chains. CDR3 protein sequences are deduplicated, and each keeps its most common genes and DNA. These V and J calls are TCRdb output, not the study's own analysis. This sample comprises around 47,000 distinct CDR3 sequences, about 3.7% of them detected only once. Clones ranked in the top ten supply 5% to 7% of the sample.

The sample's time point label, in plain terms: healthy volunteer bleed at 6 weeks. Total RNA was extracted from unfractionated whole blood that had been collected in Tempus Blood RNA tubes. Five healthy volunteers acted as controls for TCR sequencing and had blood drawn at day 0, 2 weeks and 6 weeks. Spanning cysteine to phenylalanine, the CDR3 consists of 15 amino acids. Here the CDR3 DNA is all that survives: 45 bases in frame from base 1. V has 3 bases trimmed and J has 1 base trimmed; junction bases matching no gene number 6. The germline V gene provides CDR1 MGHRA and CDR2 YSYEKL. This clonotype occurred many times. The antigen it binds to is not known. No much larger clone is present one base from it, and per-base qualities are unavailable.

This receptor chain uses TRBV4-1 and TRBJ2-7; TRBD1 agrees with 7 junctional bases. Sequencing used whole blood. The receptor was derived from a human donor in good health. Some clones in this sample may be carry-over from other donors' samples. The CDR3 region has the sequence CASSQVGQKSYEQYF. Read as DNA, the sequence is TGCGCCAGCAGCCAGGTGGGACAGAAATCCTACGAGCAGTACTTC.